These T cell receptor beta chains were read from a single sample in a study of blood T cell repertoires in COVID-19. Here immunoSEQ multiplex PCR was the method, and the copy in TCRdb shows in-frame clones only, minus some. The table has 150,000 to 200,000 clones, 92% seen once. Sample: peripheral blood. The receptor source for this set is a man between 25 and 39 years old with COVID-19, enrolled during active disease. Both conserved end residues are part of each CDR3. Fields, in order: J gene, clone size, V gene, D gene, CDR3 protein, CDR3 DNA. D genes are given only for firm matches. Where a row states a size, it is once, few, many or the class of an expanded clone; other rows omit it.

J: TRBJ2-2
size: -
V: TRBV10-3
D: TRBD1
CDR3: CAISESRGGAAGELFF
DNA: TGTGCCATCAGTGAGTCCAGAGGGGGCGCTGCCGGGGAGCTGTTTTTT

J: TRBJ2-3
size: -
V: TRBV11-2
D: -
CDR3: CASSLDRVTDTQYF
DNA: TGTGCCAGCAGCTTAGACAGGGTCACAGATACGCAGTATTTT

J: TRBJ2-7
size: -
V: TRBV5-1
D: -
CDR3: CASSSLFPLEQYF
DNA: TGCGCCAGCAGCTCCCTCTTCCCTCTTGAGCAGTACTTC

J: TRBJ2-5
size: -
V: TRBV3-1/TRBV3-2
D: TRBD2
CDR3: CASSLAWTSGQETQYF
DNA: TGTGCCAGCAGCCTTGCCTGGACTAGCGGGCAAGAGACCCAGTACTTC

J: TRBJ1-2
size: -
V: TRBV28
D: -
CDR3: CASSFPGGGGNYGYTF
DNA: TGTGCCAGCAGTTTCCCCGGGGGGGGCGGGAACTATGGCTACACCTTC

J: TRBJ1-2
size: -
V: TRBV7-9
D: -
CDR3: CASSLVGGLYGYTF
DNA: TGTGCCAGCAGCTTAGTCGGGGGGCTCTATGGCTACACCTTC

J: TRBJ2-5
size: -
V: TRBV19
D: TRBD1
CDR3: CASSMRTGVGETQYF
DNA: TGTGCCAGTAGTATGAGGACAGGGGTGGGAGAGACCCAGTACTTC

J: TRBJ2-2
size: -
V: TRBV18
D: TRBD2
CDR3: CASSPPEWAGDRTGELFF
DNA: TGTGCCAGCTCACCACCGGAGTGGGCGGGAGATCGGACCGGGGAGCTGTTTTTT

J: TRBJ1-4
size: -
V: TRBV29-1
D: TRBD1
CDR3: CSVGEGAANEKLFF
DNA: TGCAGCGTTGGTGAGGGGGCAGCTAATGAAAAACTGTTTTTT

J: TRBJ1-1
size: once
V: TRBV24-1
D: TRBD1
CDR3: CATSETGGMNTEAFF
DNA: TGTGCCACCAGTGAGACAGGGGGGATGAACACTGAAGCTTTCTTT

J: TRBJ2-7
size: -
V: TRBV28
D: -
CDR3: CASSSLSPYEQYF
DNA: TGTGCCAGCAGTTCCTTAAGCCCCTACGAGCAGTACTTC

J: TRBJ2-1
size: -
V: TRBV3-1/TRBV3-2
D: TRBD1
CDR3: CASSRPGTGGQGEQFF
DNA: TGTGCCAGCAGCCGCCCCGGGACAGGGGGTCAGGGTGAGCAGTTCTTC

J: TRBJ2-1
size: -
V: TRBV7-8
D: -
CDR3: CASSFEHYNEQFF
DNA: TGTGCCAGCAGCTTTGAACACTACAATGAGCAGTTCTTC

J: TRBJ1-1
size: -
V: TRBV18
D: TRBD1
CDR3: CASSTDRAWTEAFF
DNA: TGTGCCAGCTCAACAGACAGGGCTTGGACTGAAGCTTTCTTT

J: TRBJ1-2
size: -
V: TRBV6-6
D: -
CDR3: CASSYSETANYGYTF
DNA: TGTGCCAGCAGTTACTCAGAGACAGCTAACTATGGCTACACCTTC

J: TRBJ2-1
size: once
V: TRBV24-1
D: -
CDR3: CATSATTYNEQFF
DNA: TGTGCCACCAGTGCGACTACCTACAATGAGCAGTTCTTC

J: TRBJ2-7
size: -
V: TRBV30
D: TRBD2
CDR3: CAWGGLASHEQYF
DNA: TGTGCCTGGGGTGGACTAGCGAGCCACGAGCAGTACTTC

J: TRBJ1-3
size: -
V: TRBV7-9
D: -
CDR3: CASRPQGLTGNTIYF
DNA: TGTGCCAGCAGACCCCAGGGGCTCACTGGAAACACCATATATTTT

J: TRBJ1-2
size: -
V: TRBV6-5
D: TRBD1
CDR3: CASSSIQGAYGYTF
DNA: TGTGCCAGCAGTTCTATACAGGGGGCTTATGGCTACACCTTC

J: TRBJ1-2
size: -
V: TRBV7-9
D: -
CDR3: CASSEAVGPPYGYTF
DNA: TGTGCCAGCAGCGAGGCTGTAGGCCCCCCCTATGGCTACACCTTC

J: TRBJ2-2
size: -
V: TRBV11-3
D: TRBD1
CDR3: CASSWTGNTGELFF
DNA: TGTGCCAGCAGCTGGACAGGGAACACCGGGGAGCTGTTTTTT

J: TRBJ2-5
size: -
V: TRBV5-1
D: -
CDR3: CASSFFGPAETQYF
DNA: TGCGCCAGCAGCTTCTTCGGTCCCGCAGAGACCCAGTACTTC

J: TRBJ2-1
size: -
V: TRBV7-2
D: -
CDR3: CASSVQGFYEQFF
DNA: TGTGCCAGCAGCGTCCAGGGTTTTTATGAGCAGTTCTTC

J: TRBJ2-2
size: -
V: TRBV7-2
D: TRBD1
CDR3: CASSLQGAPNTGELFF
DNA: TGTGCCAGCAGCCTACAGGGGGCGCCGAACACCGGGGAGCTGTTTTTT

J: TRBJ1-2
size: -
V: TRBV29-1
D: TRBD1
CDR3: CSVTNRGYGYTF
DNA: TGCAGCGTGACTAACAGGGGCTATGGCTACACCTTC

J: TRBJ2-5
size: -
V: TRBV5-6
D: -
CDR3: CASSLNSGLQETQYF
DNA: TGTGCCAGCAGCTTGAATAGCGGACTTCAAGAGACCCAGTACTTC

J: TRBJ2-3
size: -
V: TRBV29-1
D: -
CDR3: CSVGSEGGRVDTQYF
DNA: TGCAGCGTTGGGTCGGAGGGGGGGAGGGTGGATACGCAGTATTTT

J: TRBJ1-2
size: -
V: TRBV4-2
D: -
CDR3: CASSQARERLYGYTF
DNA: TGTGCCAGCAGCCAAGCTAGGGAGAGGCTCTATGGCTACACCTTC

J: TRBJ2-7
size: -
V: TRBV6-5
D: TRBD1
CDR3: CASGPGQGLSEQYF
DNA: TGTGCCAGCGGCCCGGGACAGGGATTATCCGAGCAGTACTTC

J: TRBJ1-3
size: -
V: TRBV6-6
D: TRBD1
CDR3: CASGLGQDLGNTIYF
DNA: TGTGCCAGCGGATTAGGACAGGACCTTGGAAACACCATATATTTT

J: TRBJ1-6
size: -
V: TRBV5-1
D: TRBD1
CDR3: CASSLSGTVNVGNSPLHF
DNA: TGCGCCAGCAGCTTGTCCGGGACAGTCAATGTGGGTAATTCACCCCTCCACTTT

J: TRBJ1-2
size: -
V: TRBV5-4
D: TRBD1
CDR3: CASSLARGPINGYTF
DNA: TGTGCCAGCAGCTTGGCCAGGGGGCCCATTAATGGCTACACCTTC

J: TRBJ1-6
size: -
V: TRBV6-5
D: -
CDR3: CASSLSGGYNSPLHF
DNA: TGTGCCAGCAGTTTATCGGGGGGCTATAATTCACCCCTCCACTTT

J: TRBJ1-1
size: -
V: TRBV19
D: TRBD1
CDR3: CASSPWTGDTEAFF
DNA: TGTGCCAGTAGTCCATGGACAGGGGACACTGAAGCTTTCTTT

J: TRBJ2-1
size: -
V: TRBV5-1
D: TRBD2
CDR3: CASSLVLAGPNEQFF
DNA: TGCGCCAGCAGCTTGGTTCTAGCGGGGCCTAATGAGCAGTTCTTC

J: TRBJ2-2
size: -
V: TRBV7-3
D: -
CDR3: CASSPGQIGELFF
DNA: TGTGCCAGCAGCCCAGGACAGATCGGGGAGCTGTTTTTT

J: TRBJ2-3
size: -
V: TRBV2
D: TRBD1
CDR3: CASSVRTGMAGESDTQYF
DNA: TGTGCCAGCAGTGTCCGGACAGGGATGGCCGGGGAATCAGATACGCAGTATTTT

J: TRBJ1-5
size: -
V: TRBV2
D: -
CDR3: CASSEDSGSNQPQHF
DNA: TGTGCCAGCAGTGAAGACTCAGGTAGCAATCAGCCCCAGCATTTT

J: TRBJ2-5
size: -
V: TRBV5-8
D: -
CDR3: CASSLGGGTSQETQYF
DNA: TGTGCCAGCAGCTTGGGGGGTGGGACAAGCCAAGAGACCCAGTACTTC

J: TRBJ2-3
size: -
V: TRBV7-3
D: -
CDR3: CASSSTDFPDTQYF
DNA: TGTGCCAGCAGCTCGACGGACTTTCCCGATACGCAGTATTTT

J: TRBJ1-1
size: -
V: TRBV7-9
D: TRBD1
CDR3: CASSQGQGDTEAFF
DNA: TGTGCCAGCAGTCAGGGACAGGGGGACACTGAAGCTTTCTTT

J: TRBJ2-5
size: -
V: TRBV25-1
D: -
CDR3: CASSEQGFLETQYF
DNA: TGTGCCAGCAGTGAGCAGGGGTTTTTGGAGACCCAGTACTTC

J: TRBJ2-7
size: once
V: TRBV6-2/TRBV6-3
D: TRBD2
CDR3: CASSHVIRLAGYEQYF
DNA: TGTGCCAGCAGTCACGTAATACGACTAGCGGGGTACGAGCAGTACTTC

J: TRBJ2-2
size: -
V: TRBV19
D: TRBD1
CDR3: CASSIARGQGARNTGELFF
DNA: TGTGCCAGTAGTATAGCGCGCGGACAGGGGGCGAGGAACACCGGGGAGCTGTTTTTT

J: TRBJ2-5
size: -
V: TRBV24-1
D: -
CDR3: CATSDLLQETQYF
DNA: TGTGCCACCAGTGATTTGCTACAAGAGACCCAGTACTTC

J: TRBJ2-6
size: once
V: TRBV14
D: -
CDR3: CASSQGGLGANVLTF
DNA: TGTGCCAGCAGCCAAGGGGGGCTCGGGGCCAACGTCCTGACTTTC

J: TRBJ2-7
size: -
V: TRBV9
D: -
CDR3: CASSVGSYPSSYEQYF
DNA: TGTGCCAGCAGCGTAGGCAGTTACCCTAGCTCCTACGAGCAGTACTTC

J: TRBJ1-2
size: -
V: TRBV28
D: -
CDR3: CASSPLPRAGYGYTF
DNA: TGTGCCAGCAGTCCTCTCCCGCGGGCCGGCTATGGCTACACCTTC

J: TRBJ2-1
size: -
V: TRBV9
D: -
CDR3: CASSVVAKLSYNEQFF
DNA: TGTGCCAGCAGCGTGGTAGCGAAACTATCCTACAATGAGCAGTTCTTC

J: TRBJ1-3
size: -
V: TRBV7-2
D: TRBD1
CDR3: CASSLTRTGLNSGNTIYF
DNA: TGTGCCAGCAGCTTGACCCGGACAGGACTAAACTCTGGAAACACCATATATTTT

J: TRBJ2-7
size: -
V: TRBV7-2
D: TRBD2
CDR3: CASSFSGSPRPYEQYF
DNA: TGTGCCAGCAGCTTTAGCGGGAGTCCCCGTCCCTACGAGCAGTACTTC

J: TRBJ2-7
size: -
V: TRBV2
D: -
CDR3: CAIHIQEIRMDEQYF
DNA: TGTGCCATACATATACAGGAAATTCGTATGGACGAGCAGTACTTC

J: TRBJ1-5
size: once
V: TRBV3-1/TRBV3-2
D: -
CDR3: CASSQDTGNQPQHF
DNA: TGTGCCAGCAGCCAAGATACAGGCAATCAGCCCCAGCATTTT

J: TRBJ1-4
size: -
V: TRBV28
D: -
CDR3: CASRTGTSVNEKLFF
DNA: TGTGCCAGCAGAACCGGGACATCCGTAAATGAAAAACTGTTTTTT

J: TRBJ2-3
size: -
V: TRBV5-1
D: -
CDR3: CASRGWGPRLGTDTQYF
DNA: TGCGCCAGCAGAGGGTGGGGCCCGAGACTGGGCACAGATACGCAGTATTTT

J: TRBJ2-1
size: -
V: TRBV19
D: TRBD2
CDR3: CASSLRTSGGYNEQFF
DNA: TGTGCCAGTAGTCTAAGGACTAGCGGGGGCTACAATGAGCAGTTCTTC